The rows below give T cell receptor beta chains drawn from one sample of a study of T cell responses to AZD1222 COVID-19 vaccine. Sequencing was performed with immunoSEQ multiplex PCR; in TCRdb, only in-frame clones are kept and a portion is missing. The sample shows about 140,000 clones, roughly 91% of them seen only once. The specimen comprised peripheral blood, sampled on day 0 of AZD1222 vaccination. The source is an adult in good health. Each CDR3 is given with its conserved first and last residue. Fields, in order: clone size, V gene, J gene, CDR3 protein. Where a row states a size, it is once, few, many or the class of an expanded clone; other rows omit it.

.	TRBV5-1	TRBJ1-2	CASSLDVQGASGYTF
.	TRBV30	TRBJ1-1	CAWLRRVVNTEAFF
.	TRBV7-8	TRBJ1-5	CASSPTRVSNQPQHF
.	TRBV27	TRBJ2-7	CASSLFGYEQYF
few	TRBV11-2	TRBJ1-3	CASALWGTSSGNTIYF
.	TRBV6-5	TRBJ2-2	CASSPTGTAGELFF
once	TRBV6-1	TRBJ2-3	CASSGGPGLSTDTQYF
.	TRBV4-1	TRBJ1-5	CASSQGSGPQHF
.	TRBV10-3	TRBJ1-4	CAISPGQPLEKLFF
.	TRBV9	TRBJ2-1	CASSVSDRGGNEQFF
few	TRBV30	TRBJ1-3	CAWSRGGGNTIYF
.	TRBV4-1	TRBJ2-2	CASSQGRGNANTGELFF
.	TRBV7-2	TRBJ1-1	CASSSADSWEAEAFF
.	TRBV16	TRBJ1-2	CASSQVGGSHRGYTF
.	TRBV2	TRBJ2-5	CASMGGGFREETQYF
.	TRBV24-1	TRBJ2-1	CATSPGTNEGNEQFF
medium-sized	TRBV9	TRBJ2-7	CASSVGGQGSYEQYF
.	TRBV9	TRBJ2-7	CASSVAGGGLYEQYF
.	TRBV6-6	TRBJ1-1	CASSYSFRNTEAFF
.	TRBV5-1	TRBJ2-2	CASSPGQEDYIANTGELFF
once	TRBV6-5	TRBJ2-2	CASRLRTNTGELFF
.	TRBV2	TRBJ2-7	CASSGALGSYEQYF
.	TRBV4-1	TRBJ1-2	CASGRTGGDYGYTF
few	TRBV30	TRBJ1-6	CAWLSVLYNSPLHF
.	TRBV27	TRBJ2-7	CASSLSVRSYEQYF
.	TRBV7-2	TRBJ1-1	CASSLGPQLNTEAFF
once	TRBV9	TRBJ2-2	CASSVLGGVGTGELFF
.	TRBV9	TRBJ2-1	CASSVGDRLNEQFF
.	TRBV5-1	TRBJ1-1	CASRSARNEAFF
.	TRBV27	TRBJ2-1	CASSYTGAHNEQFF
.	TRBV6-5	TRBJ2-3	CASSRIAGADTQYF
.	TRBV10-3	TRBJ1-6	CAISESKGPYNSPLHF
.	TRBV28	TRBJ1-5	CASSTRQINQPQHF
.	TRBV30	TRBJ1-6	CAWNEQGVGPLHF
.	TRBV12-3/TRBV12-4	TRBJ1-5	CASSIHVDQPQHF
.	TRBV19	TRBJ2-7	CASSLIGGFEQYF
.	TRBV7-2	TRBJ2-6	CASSLAISGANVLTF